The TCR beta chain described here comes from a study of post-analysis software for immune sequencing data. Study at large: In terms of disease course, relapsing-remitting, secondary progressive and progressive-relapsing multiple sclerosis were included. Broader study findings: Patients had higher frequencies than controls of about five TRBV segments, including TRBV5-6, TRBV5-1 and TRBV20-1. When the samples were clustered directly with F measure, those that had been prepared in the same batch showed strong co-clustering. Normalized Chao1 diversity was significantly reduced in patients versus controls.

A word on this clonotype: Its antigen is unidentified.

CDR1 and CDR2 from the germline V gene are SNHLY and FYNNEI. This CDR3 contains 17 residues. Trimming cost V 10 bases and J 3 bases, with 26 bases left between them. Prepared TCR beta cDNA libraries contained unique molecular identifiers. Input amounts of 1 to 10 million T cells were used. These gave around 500,000 cDNA molecules, so each molecule approximated one T cell. TCRdb independently ran MiXCR on the PCR reads; one entry per CDR3 protein. The sample includes a few hundred thousand distinct CDR3 sequences, roughly 45% of them seen just once. The chain links TRBV2 to TRBJ2-3; D possibly matches TRBD1 or TRBD2 (6 bases each). The origin of this receptor is a girl aged 5 to 17 with multiple sclerosis. The sequenced material came from blood. CDR3 in amino acids: CATLPGTLGGLTDTQYF. The CDR3 bases are TGTGCCACCCTTCCTGGGACACTCGGAGGGTTGACAGATACGCAGTATTTT.